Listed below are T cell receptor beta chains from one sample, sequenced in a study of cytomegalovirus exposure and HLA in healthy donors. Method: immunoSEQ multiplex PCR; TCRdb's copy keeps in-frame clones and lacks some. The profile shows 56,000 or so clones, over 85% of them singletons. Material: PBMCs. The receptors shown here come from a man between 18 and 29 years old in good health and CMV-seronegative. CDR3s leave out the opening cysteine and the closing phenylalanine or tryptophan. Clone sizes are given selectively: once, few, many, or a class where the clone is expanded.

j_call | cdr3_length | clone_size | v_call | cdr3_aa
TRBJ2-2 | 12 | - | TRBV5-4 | ASSLDRGRRELF
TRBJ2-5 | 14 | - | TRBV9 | ASSVGQGAATETQY
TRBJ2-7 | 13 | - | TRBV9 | ASSQLGGTFYEQY
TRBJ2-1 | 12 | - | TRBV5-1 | ASSYGQGEDEQF
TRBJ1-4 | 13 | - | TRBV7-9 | ASSSDRATNEKLF
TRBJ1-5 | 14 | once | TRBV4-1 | ASSSIRDTSNQPQH
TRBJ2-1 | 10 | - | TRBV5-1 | ASSLGAGGQF
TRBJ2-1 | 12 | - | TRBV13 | ASRSDWVLDEQF
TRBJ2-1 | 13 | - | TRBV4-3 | ASSQALGGVNEQF
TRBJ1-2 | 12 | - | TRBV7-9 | ASSSPDRGEGYT
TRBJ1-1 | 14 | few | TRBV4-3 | ASSQEAGQVNTEAF
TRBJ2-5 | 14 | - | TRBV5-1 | ASSVGGTGGQETQY
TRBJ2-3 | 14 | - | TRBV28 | ASSARQGRYADTQY
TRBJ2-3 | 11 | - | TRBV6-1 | ATLAGGPDTQY
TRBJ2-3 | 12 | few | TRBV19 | ASSIQGAADTQY
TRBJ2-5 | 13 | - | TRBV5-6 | ASSILPGGVGTQY
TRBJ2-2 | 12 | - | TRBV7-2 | ASSFGWSTGELF
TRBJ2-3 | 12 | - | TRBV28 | ASSSSGRADTQY
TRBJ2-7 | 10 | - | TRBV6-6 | ASKLSGYEQY
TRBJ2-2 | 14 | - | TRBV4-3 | ASSQGLAGATGELF
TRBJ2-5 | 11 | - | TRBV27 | ASSFSLQETQY
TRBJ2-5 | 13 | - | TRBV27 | ASRGLTSGLETQY
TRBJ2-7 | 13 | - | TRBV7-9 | ASSLVDSGSREQY
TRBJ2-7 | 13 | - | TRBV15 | ATSRDRGYSYEQY
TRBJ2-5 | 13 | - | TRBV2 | ASRGLRRSQETQY
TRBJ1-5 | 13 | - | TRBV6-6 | ASSSGTGGNQPQH
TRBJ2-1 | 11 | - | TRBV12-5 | ASANTGGNEQF
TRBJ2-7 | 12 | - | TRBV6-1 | ASNSLAGGPGQY
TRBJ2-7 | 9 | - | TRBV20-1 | RGQGAYEQY
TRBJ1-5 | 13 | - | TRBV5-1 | ASSLGAPNHEPQH
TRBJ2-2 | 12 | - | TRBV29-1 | SVRGQVLTGELF